The source of this TCR beta chain is a study of cytomegalovirus exposure and HLA in healthy donors. CDR3 length: 13 residues. Germline V lookup: CDR1 GTSNPN, CDR2 SVGIG (reference sequence). V was trimmed by 0 bases and J by 2 bases, leaving 5 bases between them. This clone appeared a few times. It was with 60 Vbeta and 13 Jbeta primers that the PCR ran. The repertoire was sequenced with immunoSEQ multiplex PCR; TCRdb's copy has only in-frame clones and lacks some. The repertoire consists of approximately 290,000 clones, with about 80% occurring once and the leading ten covering less than 0.4%. The chain links TRBV30 to TRBJ2-1; D call uncertain. The TCR comes from a girl aged 2-15 years in good health and CMV-seronegative. Sequenced sample: PBMCs. DNA for the CDR3: TGTGCCTGGAGTGTAGCCACCTACAATGAGCAGTTCTTC. It yields the protein CAWSVATYNEQFF.